This T cell receptor (beta chain) was identified in a study of blood T cells in healthy people across ages. Notes on the study in general: Older age went with lower TCR beta diversity per million T cells, in a roughly linear way.

This clonotype was counted between two and nine times. No antigen is known for it. In germline, CDR1 is SGHTA, CDR2 FQGNSA. The CDR3 is 15 residues long. The V and J ends lost 2 bases and 2 bases respectively, with 12 bases between them. It was with a sample-barcoded 5' primer and a J-beta primer mix that a second PCR of about 6 to 12 cycles was run. MiXCR, run by TCRdb on the 5' RACE reads, gives a single entry per CDR3 protein. The repertoire holds around 700,000 distinct CDR3 sequences, with around 25% as singletons. These data also featured in a second study, about T cells of mothers and their children. That source reports: Both sample barcodes and 2-4 random nucleotides came from the M1S primer of the second PCR.

The TCR comes from a boy aged 10-17 years in good health. Sequencing was done on a sample of blood. The V and J genes are TRBV7-2 and TRBJ2-5, with D tentatively TRBD2 (5 bases). The CDR3 nucleotides read TGTGCCAGCAGCTTACAATTGGGGAGTCAAGAGACCCAGTACTTC. Its translation: CASSLQLGSQETQYF.